This T cell receptor beta chain comes out of a study of T cells after yellow fever vaccination. This clonotype was detected many times. In germline, CDR1 is ENHRY, CDR2 SYGVKD. CDR3 length equals 16 residues. V was clipped by 6 bases and J by 5 bases; unmatched bases: 8. A single record per CDR3 protein comes from TCRdb applying MiXCR to the 5' RACE reads. The data show roughly 340,000 distinct CDR3 sequences, 3% to 4.5% seen once. The input for sequencing was PBMCs, taken 5 days after the yellow fever booster vaccination. The chain employs TRBV10-3 and TRBJ2-1; 12 bases are shared with TRBD1. This clonotype was obtained from a man in his late teens or twenties who received the YFV17D yellow fever vaccine. CDR3 sequence: CAIRGDRGRLDNEQFF. In nucleotides, the CDR3 is TGTGCCATCAGGGGGGACAGGGGGCGCCTCGACAATGAGCAGTTCTTC.